This T cell receptor (beta chain) was sequenced during a study of blood T cell repertoires in COVID-19. Some clones are missing from TCRdb's copy, which holds only in-frame ones; the method was immunoSEQ multiplex PCR. Of around 270,000 clones in the sample, 75% to 90% were seen once. CDR1 SGHTA and CDR2 FQGTGA come from the germline V gene. The CDR3 is 16 residues long. V lost 5 bases, J lost 7 bases, and 14 bases stayed unmatched. This chain links TRBV7-3 with TRBJ2-1, with TRBD2 identical over 7 bases. The source is a man under 40 with active or convalescent COVID-19. The sequenced material came from peripheral blood. The CDR3 DNA is TGTGCCAGCAGCCCCTCCCTGGGGGGGTGGATAAATGAGCAGTTCTTC. Translating gives CASSPSLGGWINEQFF.